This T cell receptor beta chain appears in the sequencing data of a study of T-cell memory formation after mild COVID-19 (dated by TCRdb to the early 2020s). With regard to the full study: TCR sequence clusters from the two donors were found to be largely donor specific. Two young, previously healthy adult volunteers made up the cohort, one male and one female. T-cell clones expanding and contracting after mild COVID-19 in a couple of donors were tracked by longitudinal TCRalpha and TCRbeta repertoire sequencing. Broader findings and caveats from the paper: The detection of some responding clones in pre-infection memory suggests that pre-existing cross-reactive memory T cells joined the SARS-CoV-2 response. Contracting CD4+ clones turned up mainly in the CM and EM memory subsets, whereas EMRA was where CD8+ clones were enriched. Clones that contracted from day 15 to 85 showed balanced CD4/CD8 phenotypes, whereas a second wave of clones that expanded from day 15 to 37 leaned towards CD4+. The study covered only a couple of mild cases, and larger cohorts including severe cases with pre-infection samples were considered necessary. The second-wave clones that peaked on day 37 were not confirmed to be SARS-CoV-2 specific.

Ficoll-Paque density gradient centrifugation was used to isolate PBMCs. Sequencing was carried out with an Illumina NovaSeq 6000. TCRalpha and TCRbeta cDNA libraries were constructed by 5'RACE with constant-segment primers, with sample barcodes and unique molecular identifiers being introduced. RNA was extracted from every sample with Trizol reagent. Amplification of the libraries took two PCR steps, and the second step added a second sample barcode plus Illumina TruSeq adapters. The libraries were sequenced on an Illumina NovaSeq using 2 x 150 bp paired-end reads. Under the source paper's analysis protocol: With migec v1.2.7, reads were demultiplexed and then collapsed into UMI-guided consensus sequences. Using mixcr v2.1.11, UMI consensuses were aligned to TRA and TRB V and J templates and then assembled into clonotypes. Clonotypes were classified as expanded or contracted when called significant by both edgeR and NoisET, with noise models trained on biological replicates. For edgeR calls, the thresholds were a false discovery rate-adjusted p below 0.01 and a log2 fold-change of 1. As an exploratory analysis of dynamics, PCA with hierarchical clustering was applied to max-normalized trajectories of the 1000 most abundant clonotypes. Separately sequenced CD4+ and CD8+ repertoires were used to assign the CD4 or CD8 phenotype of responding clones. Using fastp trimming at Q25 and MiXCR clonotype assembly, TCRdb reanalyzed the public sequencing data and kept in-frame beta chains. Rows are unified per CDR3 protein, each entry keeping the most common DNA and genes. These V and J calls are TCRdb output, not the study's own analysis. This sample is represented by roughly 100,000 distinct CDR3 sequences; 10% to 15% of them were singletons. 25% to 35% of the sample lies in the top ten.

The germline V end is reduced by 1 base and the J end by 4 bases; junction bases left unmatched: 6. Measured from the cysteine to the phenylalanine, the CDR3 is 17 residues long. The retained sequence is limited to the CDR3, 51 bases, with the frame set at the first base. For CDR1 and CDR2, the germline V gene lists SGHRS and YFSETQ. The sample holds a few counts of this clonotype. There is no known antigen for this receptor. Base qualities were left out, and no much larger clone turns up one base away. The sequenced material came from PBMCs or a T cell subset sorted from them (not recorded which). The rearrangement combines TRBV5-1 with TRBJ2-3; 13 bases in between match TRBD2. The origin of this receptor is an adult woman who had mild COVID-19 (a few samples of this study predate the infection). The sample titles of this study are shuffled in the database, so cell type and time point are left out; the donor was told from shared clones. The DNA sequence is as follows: TGCGCCAGCAGCTTGATTGGACTAGCGGGAGACCCAGATACGCAGTATTTT. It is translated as CASSLIGLAGDPDTQYF.